These T cell receptor beta chains were read from a single sample in a study of shared T cell receptors in the human thymus. Sequenced by immunoSEQ multiplex PCR; TCRdb stores in-frame clones only, minus some. In the table there are roughly 660,000 clones, 70% to 90% of which are singletons. These sequences were also reported in another study, on human thymus T cells.

The sequenced sample was thymocytes. These receptors were taken from a boy younger than two with a congenital heart defect. The CDR3 runs from the conserved cysteine through the conserved F or W. The D gene is left open where the match is weak. Clone size is stated in some rows and not others, as once, few, many or a class when expanded.

d_call,j_call,v_call,clone_size,cdr3_length,cdr3_nt,cdr3_aa
.,TRBJ2-1,TRBV7-6,once,14,TGTGCCAGCAGCTACGGGGAGCCTCACAATGAGCAGTTCTTC,CASSYGEPHNEQFF
.,TRBJ1-5,TRBV21-1,few,12,TGTGCCAGCAGGCAGGCTTATCAGCCCCAGCATTTT,CASRQAYQPQHF
.,TRBJ2-7,TRBV6-1,once,15,TGTGCCAGCAGCCTGGGGGGGGCCAGCTCCTACGAGCAGTACTTC,CASSLGGASSYEQYF
TRBD2,TRBJ2-1,TRBV6-5,.,16,TGTGCCAGCAGTTACTCAAAGCGGGGCTCCTACAATGAGCAGTTCTTC,CASSYSKRGSYNEQFF
.,TRBJ2-7,TRBV28,.,17,TGTGCCAGCAGTTTATGCGGGGGGCCTAGCGGCCCCTACGAGCAGTACTTC,CASSLCGGPSGPYEQYF
.,TRBJ2-3,TRBV5-6,.,14,TGTGCCAGCAGCTTGGCCTCTAGCACAGATACGCAGTATTTT,CASSLASSTDTQYF
TRBD2,TRBJ2-7,TRBV7-9,.,19,TGTGCCAGCAGCTTAGCGCCAAGGACTAGCGGGGCGGACTCCTACGAGCAGTACTTC,CASSLAPRTSGADSYEQYF
TRBD2,TRBJ2-5,TRBV7-9,.,16,TGTGCCAGCAGCCCCACTAGCGGGAAGCCTCCAGAGACCCAGTACTTC,CASSPTSGKPPETQYF
.,TRBJ1-1,TRBV2,.,14,TGTGCCAGCAGTGAAAAGGTGGGGACAACTGAAGCTTTCTTT,CASSEKVGTTEAFF
.,TRBJ2-6,TRBV27,once,16,TGTGCCAGCAGTTTAAGGGGGAGCTCTGGGGCCAACGTCCTGACTTTC,CASSLRGSSGANVLTF
TRBD2,TRBJ2-1,TRBV4-1,.,16,TGCGCCAGCAGCCAACAAAGACTAGCGGGAATCCATGAGCAGTTCTTC,CASSQQRLAGIHEQFF
.,TRBJ2-7,TRBV7-9,.,15,TGTGCCAGCAGCTTTAGGACAGCTGCAGATGACGAGCAGTACTTC,CASSFRTAADDEQYF
TRBD2,TRBJ2-3,TRBV7-6,.,15,TGTGCCAGCAGCGAAGCGGGAACGGGCACAGATACGCAGTATTTT,CASSEAGTGTDTQYF
.,TRBJ2-1,TRBV7-9,.,15,TGTGCCAGCAGCTTCCCTGCCTCCCCGGAGAATGAGCAGTTCTTC,CASSFPASPENEQFF
TRBD2,TRBJ2-1,TRBV4-2,.,19,TGTGCCAGCAGCCACACTAGCGGGAGGTTTTGGGGTCGGGGAGCTGAGCAGTTCTTC,CASSHTSGRFWGRGAEQFF
.,TRBJ2-1,TRBV29-1,.,14,TGCAGCGTTGAAGATGGTGTCTTCCCCAGGGGGCAGTTCTTC,CSVEDGVFPRGQFF
.,TRBJ2-3,TRBV4-3,.,15,TGCGCCAGCAGCCAAGATTGGCTTAGCACAGATACGCAGTATTTT,CASSQDWLSTDTQYF
TRBD2,TRBJ2-6,TRBV2,.,16,TGTGCCAGCAGTACTAGCGGGAGGTCTGGGGCCAACGTCCTGACTTTC,CASSTSGRSGANVLTF
TRBD2,TRBJ2-1,TRBV4-2,.,16,TGTGCCAGCAGCCAAGAGGAAACTAGCGGGAGTGATGAGCAGTTCTTC,CASSQEETSGSDEQFF
.,TRBJ2-1,TRBV15,.,15,TGTGCCACCAGCAGAGAGACTGGGAGATACAATGAGCAGTTCTTC,CATSRETGRYNEQFF
TRBD1,TRBJ2-3,TRBV5-1,.,14,TGCGCCAGCAGCTCGGGACAGGGGACAGATACGCAGTATTTT,CASSSGQGTDTQYF
.,TRBJ2-3,TRBV5-1,.,14,TGCGCCAGCAGCGTACGTACACTAGGAGATACGCAGTATTTT,CASSVRTLGDTQYF
TRBD1,TRBJ1-5,TRBV7-6,.,17,TGTGCCAGCAGCAACCGAACGGGACAGGGGATCAATCAGCCCCAGCATTTT,CASSNRTGQGINQPQHF
.,TRBJ2-7,TRBV14,.,12,TGTGCCAGCAGCCAATCTATCTACGAGCAGTACTTC,CASSQSIYEQYF
TRBD1,TRBJ2-5,TRBV28,.,16,TGTGCCAGCAGTTTCCCTACCGCAGGGGGCGGGGAGACCCAGTACTTC,CASSFPTAGGGETQYF
.,TRBJ1-4,TRBV4-3,.,17,TGCGCCAGCAGCCCCAGCGCCCCGGGGAGGTCGGATGAAAAACTGTTTTTT,CASSPSAPGRSDEKLFF
.,TRBJ1-4,TRBV14,few,15,TGTGCCAGCAGCCAGGAGATTGAGACTAATGAAAAACTGTTTTTT,CASSQEIETNEKLFF
.,TRBJ2-4,TRBV4-1,.,12,TGCGCCAGCAGCCAAGACGGGGGCATTCAGTACTTC,CASSQDGGIQYF
.,TRBJ2-5,TRBV14,.,14,TGTGCCAGCAGCCAAGATGGCTACCAAGAGACCCAGTACTTC,CASSQDGYQETQYF
TRBD1,TRBJ1-5,TRBV10-3,.,16,TGTGCCATCAGTGGGGACAGGGAGGCGGTCAATCAGCCCCAGCATTTT,CAISGDREAVNQPQHF
.,TRBJ1-4,TRBV18,.,14,TGTGCCAGCTCACCACCGGGAGGGGATGAAAAACTGTTTTTT,CASSPPGGDEKLFF
.,TRBJ1-5,TRBV28,once,16,TGTGCCACCAATGGGAGGGGGATCTATAGCAATCAGCCCCAGCATTTT,CATNGRGIYSNQPQHF
.,TRBJ1-2,TRBV5-4,.,14,TGTGCCAGCAGCGTGAGACAAGGCGTCTATGGCTACACCTTC,CASSVRQGVYGYTF
TRBD2,TRBJ2-4,TRBV27,.,17,TGTGCCAGCAGCAGGGACAGCGGGAGGGCCACCCAAAACATTCAGTACTTC,CASSRDSGRATQNIQYF
.,TRBJ2-7,TRBV6-1,.,16,TGTGCCAGCAGTGAGGCCGGGGAGGGGGTGCTTTCAGGGCAGTACTTC,CASSEAGEGVLSGQYF
TRBD1,TRBJ1-5,TRBV10-3,.,14,TGTGCCATCAGTGGGGGACAGTTCAATCAGCCCCAGCATTTT,CAISGGQFNQPQHF
.,TRBJ2-5,TRBV18,.,12,TGTGCCAGCTCACCCCTCCAAGAGACCCAGTACTTC,CASSPLQETQYF
TRBD2,TRBJ2-2,TRBV2,.,18,TGTGCCAGCAGCACCACCCGACTAGCGGGAGACCACACCGGGGAGCTGTTTTTT,CASSTTRLAGDHTGELFF
.,TRBJ1-3,TRBV4-1,.,15,TGCGCCAGCAGCCAACTGGGGCCGGCTGGAAACACCATATATTTT,CASSQLGPAGNTIYF
.,TRBJ2-7,TRBV5-1,.,16,TGCGCCAGCAGCTCTATTATCAGGGGAACGTTTTACGAGCAGTACTTC,CASSSIIRGTFYEQYF
.,TRBJ1-5,TRBV10-2,.,17,TGCGCCAGCAGTGAGAGTCAAGGGGACTATAGCAATCAGCCCCAGCATTTT,CASSESQGDYSNQPQHF
.,TRBJ1-3,TRBV7-9,.,16,TGTGCCAGCAGCTTAGGGGCCCACAGAGACCGAAACACCATATATTTT,CASSLGAHRDRNTIYF
.,TRBJ2-3,TRBV10-1,.,16,TGCGCCAGCAGCCCCGGGAAGGGTGGGCGCACAGATACGCAGTATTTT,CASSPGKGGRTDTQYF
TRBD2,TRBJ2-2,TRBV7-6,.,20,TGTGCCAGCAGCTTAGATGCGGGGACTAGCGGGACACCGACCACCGGGGAGCTGTTTTTT,CASSLDAGTSGTPTTGELFF
TRBD2,TRBJ2-7,TRBV27,.,14,TGTGCCAGCAGTTTAGAGAGCGGGAACTTCGAGCAGTACTTC,CASSLESGNFEQYF
TRBD2,TRBJ2-1,TRBV27,.,19,TGTGCCAGCAGTTTCTTACCGGGACTAGCGGGAGTATCCTACAATGAGCAGTTCTTC,CASSFLPGLAGVSYNEQFF
.,TRBJ2-7,TRBV30,.,13,TGTGCCTGGGTCCCTGTGGCGCGGAGCGAGCAGTACTTC,CAWVPVARSEQYF
TRBD2,TRBJ2-1,TRBV5-6,.,17,TGTGCCAGCAGCTTGGAAGAGGGTAGCGGGCCATACAATGAGCAGTTCTTC,CASSLEEGSGPYNEQFF
.,TRBJ2-1,TRBV30,.,12,TGTGCCTGGAGCAACCCCCGGGGTGAGCAGTTCTTC,CAWSNPRGEQFF
TRBD2,TRBJ2-7,TRBV7-2,once,20,TGTGCCAGCAGCTTAGCTCAACCGGGACTAGCGGACCCCCCCTCCTACGAGCAGTACTTC,CASSLAQPGLADPPSYEQYF
.,TRBJ1-4,TRBV14,.,13,TGTGCCAGCAGCCCCCGGGGGGGAGAAAAACTGTTTTTT,CASSPRGGEKLFF
.,TRBJ1-4,TRBV6-1,.,13,TGTGCCAGCGGCGGGGACACTAATGAAAAACTGTTTTTT,CASGGDTNEKLFF
.,TRBJ2-1,TRBV7-9,.,17,TGTGCCAGCAGCCGCAGCGTGGGGGGGCGGCTCCCGGATGAGCAGTTCTTC,CASSRSVGGRLPDEQFF
TRBD1,TRBJ1-1,TRBV4-1,.,16,TGCGCCAGCAGTTCGGACAGGGGGCGATGGTACACTGAAGCTTTCTTT,CASSSDRGRWYTEAFF
.,TRBJ2-3,TRBV28,.,12,TGTGCCAGCAGTGACATCCAACCTACGCAGTATTTT,CASSDIQPTQYF
.,TRBJ2-3,TRBV4-2,.,18,TGTGCCAGCAGCCAATCCACTAACGGGACTTATAAAACAGATACGCAGTATTTT,CASSQSTNGTYKTDTQYF
TRBD2,TRBJ2-2,TRBV15,.,17,TGTGCCACCAGCATCGGGACTAGCGGGAGGAACACCGGGGAGCTGTTTTTT,CATSIGTSGRNTGELFF
TRBD1,TRBJ2-1,TRBV5-1,.,15,TGCGCCAGCAGCTGGGAGGAGACAGGGGCGATTGAGCAGTTCTTC,CASSWEETGAIEQFF